This TCR beta chain was retrieved from a study of OX40 agonist ivuxolimab in advanced cancers. About the full investigation: Ivuxolimab was a fully human IgG2 agonistic monoclonal antibody targeting the costimulatory receptor OX40 (CD134). Intravenous ivuxolimab was administered to patients every 2 weeks at six dose levels: 0.01, 0.1, 0.3, 1.5, 3 and 10 mg/kg. Of the approximately 53 patients in dose escalation, some 19 had hepatocellular carcinoma, about 15 had melanoma, 9 had renal cell carcinoma and 9 had head and neck cancer. A male proportion of about 79% and a mean age of 60 years, ranging from roughly 23 to 80, were recorded for the dose-escalation cohort. Patients were allowed to have had prior anti-PD-1, anti-PD-L1 or anti-CTLA-4 therapy, and around two fifths of the dose-escalation patients had been treated with checkpoint inhibitors. Three dose-escalation patients achieved partial responses, one with hepatocellular carcinoma and two with cutaneous melanoma. The point of sequencing TCRbeta in the periphery was to test whether ivuxolimab changed TCR sequence diversity and drove clonal T-cell expansion. The paper reports the monotherapy dose-escalation portion (N of about 52 patients) of the phase I ivuxolimab trial.

The CDR3 runs 16 amino acids, cysteine and phenylalanine included. This entry keeps only the CDR3 DNA: 48 bases, framed from base 1. Trimming accounts for 2 bases at V and 6 bases at J, while the number of junction bases matched to no gene is 9. Per the germline V gene, SGHRS is the CDR1 and YFSETQ is the CDR2. To note about this clone: Its antigen is currently not known. No base-level quality is on record; no much larger clone is a single base apart.

Genomic DNA was extracted from sorted cells for sequencing of the TCRbeta CDR3 region. The immunoSEQ Assay was used for sequencing of TCRbeta CDR3 regions. TCRdb carries this immuneACCESS record with in-frame sequences only. Its versions omit some clonotypes, under half of them owing to an unresolved V gene in the studies checked, with the rest unexplained. The table for this sample lists 55,000 to 80,000 clones; roughly 88% of them were counted only once. The ten largest clones add up to more than 2.5% of the sample. On the study overall, not on this receptor specifically: In partial responders in the 0.1-3.0 mg/kg groups, normalized peripheral clonal expansion was found to be among the lowest, especially among CD8+ T cells. At doses of 0.1 to 3.0 mg/kg, clonal expansion of both CD4+ and CD8+ T cells in blood was seen between baseline and week 6. On average, CD8+ T cells showed more expanded clones than CD4+ T cells after ivuxolimab. The antigen specificity of the peripheral T cells that underwent clonal expansion was not determined. Low levels of normalized T-cell clonal expansion were also seen in some patients who did not respond.

The trial excluded patients who had a history of autoimmune disease or who were on systemic immunosuppression. Peripheral blood for TCR sequencing was drawn from every dose cohort at baseline, at cycle 4 day 1 and at cycle 7 day 1. The samples were drawn from a first-in-human, open-label, multicenter phase I dose-escalation trial of ivuxolimab. Adults with locally advanced or metastatic head and neck squamous cell, hepatocellular, melanoma or renal cell carcinoma were enrolled in the trial. Before TCR sequencing, CD4+ T cells and CD8+ T cells from peripheral blood were sorted into separate populations.

The chain employs TRBV5-1 and TRBJ1-5, and 9 junction bases match TRBD1. The sequence derives from an adult with an advanced solid tumor such as melanoma, head and neck, liver or kidney cancer. The source material was CD4+ or CD8+ T cells sorted from blood, sampled in a trial of the OX40 agonist ivuxolimab. Here is the DNA: TGCGCCAGCAGCTTAGGGGGGACAGGGCAAGTTCAGCCCCAGCATTTT. The resulting protein is CASSLGGTGQVQPQHF.